A selection of T cell receptor beta chains follows, all from one sample in a study of blood T cell repertoires in COVID-19. The repertoire was sequenced with immunoSEQ multiplex PCR; TCRdb's copy has only in-frame clones and lacks some. The sample lists 350,000 to 450,000 clones, around 91% occurring once. The sequenced sample was PBMCs or T cells enriched from blood (not recorded which). Source of these receptors: a man aged 30 to 45 who had recovered from COVID-19. Each CDR3 is given with its conserved first and last residue. A D gene is named only where the DNA matches it firmly. The size field is filled for only some rows; it gives once, few, many or a size class.

DNA	CDR3	size	length	D	V	J
TGCAGCGTTGAATTTGGCGGGAGGACGGGAGAGACCCAGTACTTC	CSVEFGGRTGETQYF	once	15	TRBD2	TRBV29-1	TRBJ2-5
TGCGCCAGCAGCTCCTGGCAGGGGGCCGGCTACACCTTC	CASSSWQGAGYTF	NA	13	TRBD1	TRBV5-1	TRBJ1-2
TGTGCCAGCAGCTTAGAAGCTTCCTACAATGAGCAGTTCTTC	CASSLEASYNEQFF	NA	14	NA	TRBV11-2	TRBJ2-1
TGTGCCAGCAGCTCGCGGACAGTCCATGAGCAGTTCTTC	CASSSRTVHEQFF	NA	13	NA	TRBV7-8	TRBJ2-1
TGTGCCAGCACCCGCAGTAGCGGGAGGGGGCAGACCCAGTACTTC	CASTRSSGRGQTQYF	few	15	TRBD2	TRBV2	TRBJ2-5
TGTGCCAGCAGCTTTCGGGCGGGAGAGGGTGAGCAGTACTTC	CASSFRAGEGEQYF	NA	14	TRBD2	TRBV13	TRBJ2-7
TGTGCCATCAGGCCCGGGACAGGGCGGTCCGACTATGGCTACACCTTC	CAIRPGTGRSDYGYTF	NA	16	TRBD1	TRBV10-3	TRBJ1-2
TGTGCCAGCAGCCAAGATCAGACATGGAATGAGCAGTTCTTC	CASSQDQTWNEQFF	NA	14	NA	TRBV3-1/TRBV3-2	TRBJ2-1
TGTGCCAGCAGCTTTGATGGGGCCGGGTACTACGAGCAGTACTTC	CASSFDGAGYYEQYF	NA	15	NA	TRBV11-2	TRBJ2-7
TGTGCCAGCCGCCGAAGGGACAGTAACTCTGGCTACACCTTC	CASRRRDSNSGYTF	NA	14	TRBD1	TRBV27	TRBJ1-2
TGTGCCAGCAGCCCCCGCAGTAGGGGGGGTTCCTACGAGCAGTACTTC	CASSPRSRGGSYEQYF	NA	16	NA	TRBV11-2	TRBJ2-7
TGTGCCAGCAGCTTAACTTCGGGTGGAGCTGAAGCTTTCTTT	CASSLTSGGAEAFF	NA	14	NA	TRBV11-2	TRBJ1-1
TGTGCCAGCAGTTTATTATTCGGGAACACTGAAGCTTTCTTT	CASSLLFGNTEAFF	NA	14	NA	TRBV27	TRBJ1-1
TGTGCCAGCAGCTTGGTAGGAGTCGGGGAGCTGTTTTTT	CASSLVGVGELFF	NA	13	NA	TRBV5-4	TRBJ2-2
TGTGCCAGCAGCTTAGGAGGCGGCTCCTACAATGAGCAGTTCTTC	CASSLGGGSYNEQFF	once	15	NA	TRBV11-2	TRBJ2-1
TGTGCCATCAGGGGTCCTAGCGAGGATGAGCAGTTCTTC	CAIRGPSEDEQFF	NA	13	NA	TRBV10-3	TRBJ2-1
TGTGCCAGTAGTCCCACAGGGGGCGCGGAGCCCCAGCATTTT	CASSPTGGAEPQHF	NA	14	TRBD1	TRBV19	TRBJ1-5
TGTGCCAGCAGTGCCTTACTTGACAGGACCTATGGCTACACCTTC	CASSALLDRTYGYTF	NA	15	NA	TRBV2	TRBJ1-2
TGTGCCAGCAGCAATTCATGGGCTAGCGGGAGCTCCTACAATGAGCAGTTCTTC	CASSNSWASGSSYNEQFF	once	18	TRBD2	TRBV9	TRBJ2-1
TGTGCCAGCAGTTTAGAGGGGGCAGGGGCTTTCTTT	CASSLEGAGAFF	NA	12	TRBD1	TRBV12-3/TRBV12-4	TRBJ1-1
TGTGCCAGCAGCCAAGAGGAGACGGGAGTGAAAGCTTTCTTT	CASSQEETGVKAFF	NA	14	NA	TRBV4-2	TRBJ1-1
TGTGCCAGCTCACCAACGGGAAACACTGAAGCTTTCTTT	CASSPTGNTEAFF	NA	13	NA	TRBV18	TRBJ1-1
TGTGCCAGCAGCTTAGTAGCGGGAGTTCGCTACGAGCAGTACTTC	CASSLVAGVRYEQYF	NA	15	TRBD2	TRBV7-8	TRBJ2-7
TGCAGCGTTGAAGGCTCAGGGGGATGGGACGAGCAGTACTTC	CSVEGSGGWDEQYF	NA	14	TRBD1	TRBV29-1	TRBJ2-7
TGTGCCACCAGTGACCTGACTAGCGGGAGGGCTGGCGGGGAGCTGTTTTTT	CATSDLTSGRAGGELFF	NA	17	TRBD2	TRBV24-1	TRBJ2-2
TGTGCCAGCAGTGACGGCCGGACAGGATCGTACCAAGAGACCCAGTACTTC	CASSDGRTGSYQETQYF	NA	17	TRBD1	TRBV6-1	TRBJ2-5
TGCGCCAGCAGTCAAGGGAGACAGGGGTTCTACGAGCAGTACTTC	CASSQGRQGFYEQYF	NA	15	TRBD1	TRBV23-1	TRBJ2-7
TGTGCCAGTAGTGCTCCCCCGACTAGCGGGGGAATCTACGAGCAGTACTTC	CASSAPPTSGGIYEQYF	NA	17	TRBD2	TRBV19	TRBJ2-7
TGTGCCAGCACCGATGACAGGGATAATTCACCCCTCCACTTT	CASTDDRDNSPLHF	NA	14	TRBD1	TRBV6-5	TRBJ1-6
TGTGCCACCAGCAGAGATATGGGTCAGGGAGGAAGCTACACCTTC	CATSRDMGQGGSYTF	once	15	NA	TRBV15	TRBJ1-2
TGTGCCAGCACGAAGCGTCTAGAGGGAGATACGCAGTATTTT	CASTKRLEGDTQYF	NA	14	NA	TRBV2	TRBJ2-3
TGCGCCAGCAGCTTGGGGCAGGGTGGTTTCGATGAGCAGTTCTTC	CASSLGQGGFDEQFF	NA	15	NA	TRBV5-1	TRBJ2-1
TGTGCCAGCAGCTCAAGGACTAGCGGACACACAGATACGCAGTATTTT	CASSSRTSGHTDTQYF	once	16	TRBD2	TRBV7-6	TRBJ2-3
TGTGCCAGCAGTTTATCGGGGGCTGTCTCAACAGCTTTCTTT	CASSLSGAVSTAFF	NA	14	NA	TRBV27	TRBJ1-1
TGTGCCAGCAGCCCCAGTCCCGTTTATGGCTACACCTTC	CASSPSPVYGYTF	NA	13	NA	TRBV3-1/TRBV3-2	TRBJ1-2
TGTGCCAGCAGCTTGGGACGGACGGGGGGAAATGAAAAACTGTTTTTT	CASSLGRTGGNEKLFF	NA	16	NA	TRBV5-4	TRBJ1-4
TGTGCCAGCAGCCCCGCTGATGGACTAGATAGAAACATTCAGTACTTC	CASSPADGLDRNIQYF	NA	16	TRBD2	TRBV3-1/TRBV3-2	TRBJ2-4
TGTGCCAGCAGCTTATCTGGGGGGACAGGGGTTGGTTCTGAAGCTTTCTTT	CASSLSGGTGVGSEAFF	NA	17	TRBD1	TRBV7-8	TRBJ1-1
TGCGCCAGCAGCTCCGGGACTAGCGGGAGTGTAGGAGATACGCAGTATTTT	CASSSGTSGSVGDTQYF	once	17	TRBD2	TRBV5-1	TRBJ2-3
TGCGCCAGCAGCTCCGCAGCGTCCTACGAGCAGTACTTC	CASSSAASYEQYF	NA	13	NA	TRBV5-1	TRBJ2-7
TGCGCCAGCAGCCAAGGGGGTGGGGCTGTTGCGAGCAATCAGCCCCAGCATTTT	CASSQGGGAVASNQPQHF	NA	18	NA	TRBV4-1	TRBJ1-5
TGTGCCAGCAGCTTATGGTTGGGCGCGGGACAGGTAAACAATGAGCAGTTCTTC	CASSLWLGAGQVNNEQFF	NA	18	TRBD1	TRBV7-3	TRBJ2-1
TGTGCCAGCTGGAGGGGCACAGATACGCAGTATTTT	CASWRGTDTQYF	NA	12	NA	TRBV6-6	TRBJ2-3
TGTGCCAGCAGCTTAGGTGGCGGGCGGAGGGTGACTGAAGCTTTCTTT	CASSLGGGRRVTEAFF	NA	16	NA	TRBV7-2	TRBJ1-1
TGTGCCAGCAGCTTCACCCAAAGCGGAGGGTCCGCCGGGGAGCTGTTTTTT	CASSFTQSGGSAGELFF	NA	17	NA	TRBV7-6	TRBJ2-2